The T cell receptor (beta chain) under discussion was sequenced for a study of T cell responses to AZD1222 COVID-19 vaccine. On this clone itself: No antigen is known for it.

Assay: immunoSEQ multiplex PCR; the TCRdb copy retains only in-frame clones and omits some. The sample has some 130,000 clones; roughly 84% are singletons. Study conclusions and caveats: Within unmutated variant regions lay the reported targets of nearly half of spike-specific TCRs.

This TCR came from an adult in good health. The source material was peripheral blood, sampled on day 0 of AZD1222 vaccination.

CDR3 residues: CASSRAGGATYGYTF. CDR3 coding DNA: TGTGCCAGCAGTCGAGCGGGGGGCGCGACCTATGGCTACACCTTC. The genes are TRBV28 and TRBJ1-2; TRBD1 is a possible D gene (6 bases). V gave up 5 bases and J gave up 4 bases, with 17 bases separating them. The CDR3 length is 15 residues. Germline V CDR1 and CDR2: MDHEN, SYDVKM.